This T cell receptor (beta chain) was recorded in a study of blood T cell repertoires in COVID-19. In the study overall: Acute and convalescent COVID-19 specimens originated in the United States, Italy and Spain.

The CDR3 runs 16 residues. CDR1 MNHEY and CDR2 SMNVEV come from the germline V gene (reference sequence). V was clipped by 5 bases and J by 0 bases, with 13 bases between them. Sequencing was performed with immunoSEQ multiplex PCR; in TCRdb, only in-frame clones are kept and a portion is missing. Of fewer than 250,000 clones in the sample, nearly 95% were seen once. The chain recombines TRBV27 with TRBJ1-4; possible D gene TRBD1, 5 bases. This receptor was identified in a man aged 25 to 40 with COVID-19, enrolled during active disease. The specimen sequenced was peripheral blood. The CDR3: CASSPGINPTNEKLFF. CDR3 in DNA: TGTGCCAGCAGTCCAGGGATTAACCCAACTAATGAAAAACTGTTTTTT.